This entry features one TCR beta chain sequence. The cohort comprised adults aged about 18 to 89 years residing in approximately 25 US areas. Before being deemed recovered, Cohort 3 donors had two negative PCRs, clearance, or symptom resolution. These data belong to a study of blood T cell repertoires in COVID-19. TCRdb's copy holds only in-frame clones and misses some; the assay was immunoSEQ multiplex PCR. Of around 450,000 clones listed, about 90% are singletons. The CDR3 is made up of 14 amino acids. V lost 7 bases to trimming and J lost 2 bases, with 12 bases between them. In germline, CDR1 is LNHDA, CDR2 SQIVND (reference sequence).

Sequencing used PBMCs or T cells enriched from blood (not recorded which). This TCR was recovered from a man aged 18 to 30 who had recovered from COVID-19. J is TRBJ1-5 and V is TRBV19; tentative D call: TRBD1 (6 bases). The CDR3 region is CASTQGPRNQPQHF. The CDR3 region has the DNA TGTGCCAGTACCCAGGGGCCGCGCAATCAGCCCCAGCATTTT.